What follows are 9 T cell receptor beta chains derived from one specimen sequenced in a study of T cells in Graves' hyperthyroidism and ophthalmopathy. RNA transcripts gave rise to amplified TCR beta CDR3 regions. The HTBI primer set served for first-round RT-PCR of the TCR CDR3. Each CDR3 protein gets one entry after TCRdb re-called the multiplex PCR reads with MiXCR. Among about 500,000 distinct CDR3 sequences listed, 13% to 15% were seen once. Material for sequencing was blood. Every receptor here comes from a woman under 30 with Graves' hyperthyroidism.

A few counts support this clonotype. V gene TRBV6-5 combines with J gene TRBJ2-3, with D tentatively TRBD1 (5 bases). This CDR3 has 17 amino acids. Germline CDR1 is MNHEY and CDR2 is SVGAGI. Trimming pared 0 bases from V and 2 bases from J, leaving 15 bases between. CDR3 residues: CASSYSGRRRLTDTQYF. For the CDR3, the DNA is TGTGCCAGCAGTTACTCGGGGCGGCGGAGACTCACAGATACGCAGTATTTT.

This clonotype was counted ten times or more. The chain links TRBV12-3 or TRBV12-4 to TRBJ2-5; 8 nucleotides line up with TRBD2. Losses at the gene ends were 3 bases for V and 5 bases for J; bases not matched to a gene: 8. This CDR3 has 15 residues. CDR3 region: CASSLGGRTSETQYF. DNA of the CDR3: TGTGCCAGCAGTTTGGGCGGGAGGACCTCCGAGACCCAGTACTTC.

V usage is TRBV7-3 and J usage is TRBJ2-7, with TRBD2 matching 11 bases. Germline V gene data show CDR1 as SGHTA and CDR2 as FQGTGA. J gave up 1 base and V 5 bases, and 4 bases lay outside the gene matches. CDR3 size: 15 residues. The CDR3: CASSITSGSSYEQYF. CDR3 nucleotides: TGTGCCAGCAGCATTACTAGCGGGAGTTCCTACGAGCAGTACTTC.

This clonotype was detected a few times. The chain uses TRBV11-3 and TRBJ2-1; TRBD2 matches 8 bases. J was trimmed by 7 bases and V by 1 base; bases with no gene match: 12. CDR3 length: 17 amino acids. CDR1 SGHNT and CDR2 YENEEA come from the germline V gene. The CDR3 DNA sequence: TGTGCCAGCAGCTTAGCGGGGCGGGAGGTTGGTAGTAATGAGCAGTTCTTC. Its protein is CASSLAGREVGSNEQFF.

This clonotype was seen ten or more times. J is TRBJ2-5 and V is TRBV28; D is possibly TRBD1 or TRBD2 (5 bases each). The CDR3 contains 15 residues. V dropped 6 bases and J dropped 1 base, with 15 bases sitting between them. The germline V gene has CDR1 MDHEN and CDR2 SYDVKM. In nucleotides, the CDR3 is TGTGCCAGCAGCTCTCCAGGGACCGCCCAAGAGACCCAGTACTTC. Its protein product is CASSSPGTAQETQYF.

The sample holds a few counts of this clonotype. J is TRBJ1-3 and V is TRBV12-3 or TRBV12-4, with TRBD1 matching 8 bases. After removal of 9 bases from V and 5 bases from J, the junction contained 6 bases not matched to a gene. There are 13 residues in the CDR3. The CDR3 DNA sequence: TGTGCCAGGGAGCAGGGGGCGCGAAACACCATATATTTT. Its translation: CAREQGARNTIYF.

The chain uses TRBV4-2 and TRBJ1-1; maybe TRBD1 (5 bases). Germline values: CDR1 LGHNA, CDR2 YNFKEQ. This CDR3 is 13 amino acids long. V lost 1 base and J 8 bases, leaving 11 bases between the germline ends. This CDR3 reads CASSQGRTSEAFF. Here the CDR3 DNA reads TGTGCCAGCAGCCAAGGACGGACATCGGAAGCTTTCTTT.

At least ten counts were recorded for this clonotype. The DNA for the CDR3 is TGTGCCAGCAGCCAGACAAGTTTTAACACTGAAGCTTTCTTT. Translated, it gives CASSQTSFNTEAFF. The V gene is TRBV12-3 or TRBV12-4, the J gene TRBJ1-1; D is undetermined. Between the trimmed V and J ends, which lost 6 bases and 2 bases, there was a span of 13 bases. The CDR3 is 14 residues long.

CDR3 DNA sequence: TGTGCCAGCAGCGAAACCGGGACTAGCGGGAGGGCGATAGATACGCAGTATTTT. Translation gives CASSETGTSGRAIDTQYF. This chain uses TRBV11-2 with TRBJ2-3, with 16 bases aligning to TRBD2. Trimming cost V 5 bases and J 5 bases; bases outside gene matches: 10. CDR3 length: 18 amino acids. Germline CDR1 SGHAT, CDR2 FQNNGV.